This T cell receptor (beta chain) was captured in a study of T cells in Graves' hyperthyroidism and ophthalmopathy (dated by TCRdb to the late 2010s). Broadly, across the study: To identify distinguishing TCR V-J signatures, a discovery cohort of 95 to 100 patients was used, comprising 43 with Graves' ophthalmopathy and some 60 with stable Graves' hyperthyroidism. In more than five Graves' hyperthyroidism patients, the study also compared T-cell repertoires from thyroid tissue with T-cell repertoires from blood. The 100 discovery patients were randomly divided into training and test sets at a 7:3 ratio. According to the paper, TCR Vbeta CDR3 sequencing was carried out on about 140 peripheral blood samples, which came from approximately 41 ophthalmopathy, 75 to 80 hyperthyroidism and roughly 17 progressor patients. After blood sampling, hyperthyroidism patients were treated with methimazole at a starting dose of 30 mg daily, and ophthalmopathy patients were treated with high-dose intravenous methylprednisolone. Prospective prediction of ophthalmopathy was tested in an independent validation cohort consisting of 18 hyperthyroidism patients and some 16 patients who later progressed to ophthalmopathy. What the work shows at the level of the full study, not this receptor alone: In validation, progression to ophthalmopathy was predicted by the model with 55% to 71% sensitivity and roughly 76% specificity, a median of roughly 6.4 months before onset. Most expanded thyroid clonotypes (frequency above 0.001) were also detected in blood, a finding suggesting that blood repertoires may reflect thyroid immune responses. Ophthalmopathy was separated from stable hyperthyroidism by a 13 V-J signature model, with around 90% sensitivity and about 81% specificity obtained in cross-validation and 80%/75% obtained in testing. Sample size was not statistically predetermined, and investigators were not blinded to group allocation.

Exclusion was applied to patients with uncontrolled infections, other autoimmune diseases, pregnancy or lactation. Diagnoses were established on the basis of clinical symptoms, serum thyroxine and TRAb, thyroid ultrasound, and orbital computed tomography. Total RNA was extracted using Trizol reagent, and RNA quality was assessed on an Agilent 2100 Bioanalyzer. A remark on this clonotype: There is no known antigen for this receptor. No quality values exist for individual bases; no much larger clone is one base distant.

TCR beta CDR3 regions were amplified from RNA transcripts. The TCR CDR3 was subjected to a first round of RT-PCR using the HTBI primer set and the Qiagen OneStep RT-PCR kit. The libraries were constructed in a second round of multiplex PCR and then size-selected and purified. Libraries were sequenced paired-end with 100 bp reads on an Illumina HiSeq2000. The authors' pipeline ran thus. SOAPnuke was used to process the raw data, removing reads that contained adapters or uncalled bases, had a mean Phred below 15, or lacked an exact match to the constant primer or identifier. COPE v1.2.5 was used to merge high-quality paired reads, and clonotypes were defined as unique nucleotide sequences. MiTCR v1.1 was used to align clonotypes to the IMGT TRBV, TRBD and TRBJ reference segments. The analysis was restricted to V-J combinations with a frequency above 0.0001, which together covered 99.2% of the repertoires. A TCS score was defined as the ratio between F50 (clonal expansion) and ExV (chaos), using BLOSUM62-based TCRdist between CDR3 peptides within each V-J. Welch's t-statistics and random forest reduced just over 500 V-J features to 10 to 15, which were used in a naive Bayes classifier (R e1071). Thyroid-blood repertoire similarity was quantified with the Morisita-Horn index. TCRdb reanalyzed the raw reads on its own, using fastp at Q25 for trimming and MiXCR for clone calling, and kept in-frame beta chains. Duplicate CDR3 protein sequences are folded into a single record with the most common DNA and genes. What appears here as the V and J calls and clone size reflects TCRdb's work, not the paper's. The sample table holds roughly 500,000 distinct CDR3 sequences, of which 40% to 50% were seen once. The ten biggest clones cover roughly 45% of the sample.

This clonotype was sampled from an adult woman with Graves' disease, either hyperthyroidism or ophthalmopathy (not recorded which). The sample was peripheral blood or thyroid tissue (not recorded which).

CDR3 sequence: CSVNLDGQGYYGYTF. The nucleotides are TGCAGCGTGAATTTAGACGGACAGGGGTATTATGGCTACACCTTC. The chain was built from TRBV29-1 and TRBJ1-2; 9 bases in the middle match TRBD1. Unmatched junction bases come to 13, with V trimmed by 6 bases and J by 5 bases. The germline V gene yields SQVTM for CDR1 and ANQGSEA for CDR2. The CDR3 sequence holds 15 residues, the cysteine and phenylalanine included. Only the CDR3 part of the read is kept: 45 bases, read in frame from the first base.